Detailed here is one T cell receptor beta chain. This sample was included in a study of blood T cell repertoires in COVID-19. The wider study: The United States, Italy and Spain supplied acute and convalescent COVID-19 samples. Sources were T cells, B-cell-depleted T cells, or PBMCs; the material itself was cDNA or gDNA.

J lost 4 bases, V lost 4 bases, and 5 bases had no gene match. This CDR3 spans 15 amino acids. Germline V gives CDR1 LGHDT, CDR2 YNNKEL (reference sequence). Methods used by the authors: The authors estimated nucleated cell counts from reference gene primer amplification. Profiled with immunoSEQ multiplex PCR; TCRdb holds only in-frame clones, not every one. That table furnishes V, J and clone size, whereas the DNA furnished D and trimming. The repertoire holds around 440,000 clones, with about 91% as singletons. Material for sequencing was peripheral blood. The origin of this receptor is a woman aged 50 to 60 with COVID-19, enrolled during active disease. V usage is TRBV3-1 (or the pseudogene TRBV3-2) and J usage is TRBJ2-1; TRBD1 matches 9 bases. This CDR3 is CASSPAQGAYNEQFF. In DNA form, the CDR3 reads TGTGCCAGCAGCCCGGCACAGGGGGCGTACAATGAGCAGTTCTTC.